This TCR beta chain was observed in a study of T-cell reconstitution after alpha-beta-depleted transplantation in children. V lost 6 bases and J 2 bases, leaving 20 bases between the germline ends. The germline gives CDR1 SGHTA, CDR2 FQGNSA. This CDR3 comprises 16 residues. TCRbeta library preparation incorporated unique molecular identifiers. Using its own MiXCR run on the PCR reads, TCRdb lists one record per CDR3 protein. The sample contains 230,000 or so distinct CDR3 sequences, about 12% of which appear only once. This clonotype was counted many times. The V and J genes are TRBV7-2 and TRBJ2-7, with TRBD2 as a possible D gene (6 bases). Sequenced material: PBMCs from the stem cell graft donor, taken from the stem cell graft. This clonotype was sampled from a human donor who donated a stem cell graft to a child with acute lymphoblastic leukemia. CDR3 loop: CASSYLTTRNAYEQYF. CDR3 DNA sequence: TGTGCCAGCAGTTACCTAACGACTAGAAACGCCTACGAGCAGTACTTC.